The clone carrying this TCR beta chain was seen repeatedly, ten times or more. Through a sample-barcoded 5' primer and a J-beta primer mix, a second PCR was run for roughly 6 to 11 cycles. MiXCR was run by TCRdb on the 5' RACE reads, yielding one entry per CDR3 protein. The sample holds approximately 690,000 distinct CDR3 sequences; approximately 40% are singletons and the top ten take 25% to 30%. Between the trimmed V and J ends, which lost 7 bases and 0 bases, there was a span of 16 bases. The length of the CDR3 is 16 residues. The data are from a study of blood T cells in healthy people across ages.

The sequence came from a man of 80 years or more in good health. This chain links TRBV12-3 or TRBV12-4 with TRBJ2-1, with D possibly being TRBD1 (6 bases). Source material: blood. In DNA form, the CDR3 reads TGTGCCAGCAACATGGACAGTAAAAGCTCCTACAATGAGCAGTTCTTC. Translating gives CASNMDSKSSYNEQFF.